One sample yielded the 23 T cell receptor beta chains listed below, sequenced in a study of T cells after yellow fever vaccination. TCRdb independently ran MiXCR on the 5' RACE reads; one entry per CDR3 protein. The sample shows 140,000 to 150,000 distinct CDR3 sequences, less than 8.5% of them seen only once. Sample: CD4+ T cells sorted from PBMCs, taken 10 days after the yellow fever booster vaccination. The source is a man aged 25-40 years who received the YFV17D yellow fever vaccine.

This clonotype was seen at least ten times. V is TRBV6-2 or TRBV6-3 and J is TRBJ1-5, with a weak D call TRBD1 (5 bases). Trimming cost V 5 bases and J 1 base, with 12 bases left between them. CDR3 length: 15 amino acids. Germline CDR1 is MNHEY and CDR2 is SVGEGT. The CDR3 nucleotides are TGTGCCAGCAGTCCCCCATGGGGGAGCAATCAGCCCCAGCATTTT. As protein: CASSPPWGSNQPQHF.

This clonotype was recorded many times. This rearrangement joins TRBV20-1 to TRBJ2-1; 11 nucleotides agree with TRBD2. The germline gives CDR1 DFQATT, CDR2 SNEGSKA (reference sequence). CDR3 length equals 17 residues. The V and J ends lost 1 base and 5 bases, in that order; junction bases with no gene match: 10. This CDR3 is CSARGGGGTSGNNEQFF. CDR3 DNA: TGCAGTGCTAGAGGTGGCGGTGGGACTAGCGGAAACAATGAGCAGTTCTTC.

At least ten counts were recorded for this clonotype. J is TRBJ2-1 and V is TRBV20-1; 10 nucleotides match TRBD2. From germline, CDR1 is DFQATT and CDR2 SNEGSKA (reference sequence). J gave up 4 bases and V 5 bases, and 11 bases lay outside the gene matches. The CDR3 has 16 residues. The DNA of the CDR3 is TGCAGTGCTCCGGTTACTAGCGGGACACTATACAATGAGCAGTTCTTC. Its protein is CSAPVTSGTLYNEQFF.

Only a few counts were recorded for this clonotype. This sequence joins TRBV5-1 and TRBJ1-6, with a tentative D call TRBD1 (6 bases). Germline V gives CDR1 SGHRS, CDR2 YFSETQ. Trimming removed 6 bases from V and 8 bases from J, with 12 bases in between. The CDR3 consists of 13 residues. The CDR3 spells CASNRALDSPLHF. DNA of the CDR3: TGCGCCAGCAACAGGGCCCTCGATTCACCCCTCCACTTT.

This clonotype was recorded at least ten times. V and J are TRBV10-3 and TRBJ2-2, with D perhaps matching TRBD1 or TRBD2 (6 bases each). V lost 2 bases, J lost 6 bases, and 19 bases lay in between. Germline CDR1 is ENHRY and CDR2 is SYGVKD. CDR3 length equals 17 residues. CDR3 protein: CAISEPQGLSGAGELFF. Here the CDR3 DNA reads TGTGCCATCAGTGAGCCCCAGGGGCTATCGGGAGCCGGGGAGCTGTTTTTT.

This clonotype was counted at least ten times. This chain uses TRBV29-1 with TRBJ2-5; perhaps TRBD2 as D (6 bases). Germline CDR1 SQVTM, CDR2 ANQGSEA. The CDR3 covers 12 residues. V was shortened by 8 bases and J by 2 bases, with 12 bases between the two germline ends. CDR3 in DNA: TGCAGCATACAACTAGCTCAAGAGACCCAGTACTTC. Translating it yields CSIQLAQETQYF.

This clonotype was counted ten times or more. CDR3 region: CASSRDGQGTGELFF. Written as DNA, the CDR3 is TGTGCCAGCAGCCGGGACGGTCAAGGGACCGGGGAGCTGTTTTTT. V is TRBV7-3 and J is TRBJ2-2; the D call may be TRBD1 or TRBD2 (5 bases each). Per germline, CDR1 SGHTA and CDR2 FQGTGA. There are 15 residues in the CDR3. V was pared by 5 bases and J by 5 bases, with 15 bases between.

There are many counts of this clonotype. The CDR3 loop reads CASSLGDNQPQHF. The CDR3 DNA sequence: TGTGCCAGCAGCTTAGGGGACAATCAGCCCCAGCATTTT. The chain has TRBV7-9 and TRBJ1-5, with D uncertain. The CDR3 has 13 amino acids. CDR1 and CDR2 (germline): SEHNR, FQNEAQ (reference sequence). V lost 1 base, J lost 3 bases, and 4 bases lay in between.

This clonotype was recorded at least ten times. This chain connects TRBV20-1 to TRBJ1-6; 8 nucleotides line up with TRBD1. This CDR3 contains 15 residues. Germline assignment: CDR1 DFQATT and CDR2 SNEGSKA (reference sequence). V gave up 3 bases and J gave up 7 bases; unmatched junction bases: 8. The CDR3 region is CSARIPGQVNSPLHF. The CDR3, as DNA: TGCAGTGCTAGGATCCCGGGACAGGTCAATTCACCCCTCCACTTT.

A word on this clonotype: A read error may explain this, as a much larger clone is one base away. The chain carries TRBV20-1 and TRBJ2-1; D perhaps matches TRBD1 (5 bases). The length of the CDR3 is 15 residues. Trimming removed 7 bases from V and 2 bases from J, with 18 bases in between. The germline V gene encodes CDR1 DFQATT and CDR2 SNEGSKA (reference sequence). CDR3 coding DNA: TGCAGTGTTGGGAAAAGGACAATGGCCTACAATGAGCAGTTCTTC. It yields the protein CSVGKRTMAYNEQFF.

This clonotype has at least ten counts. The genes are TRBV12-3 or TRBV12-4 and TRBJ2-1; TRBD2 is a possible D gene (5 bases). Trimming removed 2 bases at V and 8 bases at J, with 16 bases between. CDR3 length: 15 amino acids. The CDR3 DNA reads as TGTGCCAGCAGTTTAATGCAGCGGCGTGGGGATGAGCAGTTCTTC. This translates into CASSLMQRRGDEQFF.

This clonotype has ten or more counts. CDR3 nucleotide sequence: TGTGCCAGCAGCTTTGCAGCCCAGAACACCGGGGAGCTGTTTTTT. Its protein product is CASSFAAQNTGELFF. V gene TRBV7-6 combines with J gene TRBJ2-2; unclear D gene. Trimming removed 3 bases from V and 1 base from J, with 9 bases in between. This CDR3 has 15 amino acids. Germline-derived CDR1 and CDR2 are SGHVS and FNYEAQ.

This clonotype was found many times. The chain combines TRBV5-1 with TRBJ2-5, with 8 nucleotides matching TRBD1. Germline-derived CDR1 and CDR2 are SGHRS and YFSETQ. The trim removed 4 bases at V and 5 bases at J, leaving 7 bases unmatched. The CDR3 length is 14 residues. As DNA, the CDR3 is TGCGCCAGCAGCCTAGGACAGGGCAGGGAGACCCAGTACTTC. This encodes CASSLGQGRETQYF.

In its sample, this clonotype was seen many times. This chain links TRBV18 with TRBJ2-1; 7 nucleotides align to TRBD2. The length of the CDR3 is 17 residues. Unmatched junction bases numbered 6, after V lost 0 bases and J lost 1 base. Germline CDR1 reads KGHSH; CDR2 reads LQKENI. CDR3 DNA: TGTGCCAGCTCACCACCGGGCAGCGGGGCGTCCTACAATGAGCAGTTCTTC. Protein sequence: CASSPPGSGASYNEQFF.

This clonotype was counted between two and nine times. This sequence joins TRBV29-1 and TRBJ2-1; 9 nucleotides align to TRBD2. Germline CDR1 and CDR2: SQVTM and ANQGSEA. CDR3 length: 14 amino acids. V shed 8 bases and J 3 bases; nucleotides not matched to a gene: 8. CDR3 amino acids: CSFLAGAIYNEQFF. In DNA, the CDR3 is TGCAGCTTTTTAGCGGGAGCCATCTACAATGAGCAGTTCTTC.

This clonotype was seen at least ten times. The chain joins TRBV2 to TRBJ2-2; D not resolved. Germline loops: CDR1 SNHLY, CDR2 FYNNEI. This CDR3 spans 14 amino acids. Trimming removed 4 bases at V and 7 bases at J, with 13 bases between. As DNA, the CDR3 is TGTGCCAGCAGTGTCAACGAAATCGTCGGGGAGCTGTTTTTT. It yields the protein CASSVNEIVGELFF.

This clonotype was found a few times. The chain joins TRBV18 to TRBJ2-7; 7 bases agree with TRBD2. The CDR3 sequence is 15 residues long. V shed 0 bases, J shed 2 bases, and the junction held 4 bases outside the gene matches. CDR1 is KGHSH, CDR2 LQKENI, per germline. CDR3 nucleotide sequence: TGTGCCAGCTCACCACCGAGTCGGGAGGCCTACGAGCAGTACTTC. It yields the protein CASSPPSREAYEQYF.

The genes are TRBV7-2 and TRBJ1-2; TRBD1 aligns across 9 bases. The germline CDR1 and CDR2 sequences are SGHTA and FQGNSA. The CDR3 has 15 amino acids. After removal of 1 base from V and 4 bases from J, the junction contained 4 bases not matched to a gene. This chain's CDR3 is CASSLDGTGTYGYTF. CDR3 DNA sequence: TGTGCCAGCAGCTTAGACGGGACAGGGACCTATGGCTACACCTTC.

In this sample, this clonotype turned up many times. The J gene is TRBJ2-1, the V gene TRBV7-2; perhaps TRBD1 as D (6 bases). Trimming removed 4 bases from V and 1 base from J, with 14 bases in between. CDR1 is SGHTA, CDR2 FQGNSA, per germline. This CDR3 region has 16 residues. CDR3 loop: CASSSPTGHSYNEQFF. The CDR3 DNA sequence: TGTGCCAGCAGCTCGCCGACGGGACATTCCTACAATGAGCAGTTCTTC.

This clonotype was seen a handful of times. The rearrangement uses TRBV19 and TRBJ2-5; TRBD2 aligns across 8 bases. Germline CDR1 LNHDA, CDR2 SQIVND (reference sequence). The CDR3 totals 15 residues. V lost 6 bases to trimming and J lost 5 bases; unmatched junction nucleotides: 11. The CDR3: CASRISTGGLETQYF. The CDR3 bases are TGTGCCAGTAGAATTTCGACGGGAGGGTTGGAGACCCAGTACTTC.

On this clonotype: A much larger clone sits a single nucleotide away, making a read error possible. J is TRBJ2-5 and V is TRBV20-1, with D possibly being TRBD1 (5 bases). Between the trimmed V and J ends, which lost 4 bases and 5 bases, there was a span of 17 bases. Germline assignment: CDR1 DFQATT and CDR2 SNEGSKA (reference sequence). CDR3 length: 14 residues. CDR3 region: CSAILGARHETQYF. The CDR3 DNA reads TGCAGTGCTATTCTAGGGGCTAGACACGAGACCCAGTACTTC.

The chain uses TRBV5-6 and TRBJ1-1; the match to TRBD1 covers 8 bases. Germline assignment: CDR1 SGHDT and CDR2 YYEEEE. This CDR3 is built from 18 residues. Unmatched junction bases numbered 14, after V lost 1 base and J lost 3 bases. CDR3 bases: TGTGCCAGCAGCTTGTCGTTGGCCTCCAGGGGGCGCGACACTGAAGCTTTCTTT. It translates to CASSLSLASRGRDTEAFF.

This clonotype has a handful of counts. CDR3 sequence: CASSLGLSTGELFF. The CDR3 bases are TGTGCCAGCAGTTTAGGACTATCCACCGGGGAGCTGTTTTTT. V is TRBV12-3 or TRBV12-4 and J is TRBJ2-2; possibly TRBD2 for D (5 bases). Deletions cut 1 base from V and 4 bases from J, with 7 bases between. There are 14 residues in the CDR3.